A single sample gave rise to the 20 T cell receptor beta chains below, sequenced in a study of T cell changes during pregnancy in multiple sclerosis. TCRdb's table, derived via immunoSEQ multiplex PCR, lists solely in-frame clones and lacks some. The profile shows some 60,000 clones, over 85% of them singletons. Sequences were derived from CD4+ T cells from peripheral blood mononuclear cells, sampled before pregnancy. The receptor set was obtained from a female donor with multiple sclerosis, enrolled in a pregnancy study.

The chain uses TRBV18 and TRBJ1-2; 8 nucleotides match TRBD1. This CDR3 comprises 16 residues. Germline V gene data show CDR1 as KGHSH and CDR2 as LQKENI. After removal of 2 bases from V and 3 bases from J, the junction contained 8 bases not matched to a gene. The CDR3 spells CASSPYRDRRDYGYTF. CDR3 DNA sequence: TGTGCCAGCTCACCATACAGGGACAGGCGTGACTATGGCTACACCTTC.

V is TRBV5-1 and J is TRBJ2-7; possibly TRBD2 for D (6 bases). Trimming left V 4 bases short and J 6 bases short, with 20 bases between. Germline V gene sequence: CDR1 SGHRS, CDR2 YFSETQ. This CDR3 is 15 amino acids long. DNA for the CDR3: TGCGCCAGCAGCCCGAGCGGGCGGTTGTTCGTCGAGCAGTACTTC. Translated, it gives CASSPSGRLFVEQYF.

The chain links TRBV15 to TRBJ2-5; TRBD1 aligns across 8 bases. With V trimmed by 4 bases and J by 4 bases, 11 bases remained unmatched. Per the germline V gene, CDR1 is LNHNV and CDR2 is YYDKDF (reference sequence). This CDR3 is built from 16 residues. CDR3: CATSIIGQGRRETQYF. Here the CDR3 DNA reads TGTGCCACCAGCATAATAGGACAGGGTAGGAGAGAGACCCAGTACTTC.

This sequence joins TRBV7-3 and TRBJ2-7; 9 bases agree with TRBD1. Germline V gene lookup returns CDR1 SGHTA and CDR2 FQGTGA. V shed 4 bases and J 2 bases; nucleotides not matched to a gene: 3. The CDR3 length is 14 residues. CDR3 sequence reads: CASSWGQGPYEQYF. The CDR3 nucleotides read TGTGCCAGCAGCTGGGGACAGGGACCCTACGAGCAGTACTTC.

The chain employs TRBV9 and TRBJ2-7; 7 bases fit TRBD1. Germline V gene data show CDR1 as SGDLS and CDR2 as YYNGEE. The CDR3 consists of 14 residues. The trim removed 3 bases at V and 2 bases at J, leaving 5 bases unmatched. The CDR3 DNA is TGTGCCAGCAGCGCGGGACAGTCGACCTACGAGCAGTACTTC. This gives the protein CASSAGQSTYEQYF.

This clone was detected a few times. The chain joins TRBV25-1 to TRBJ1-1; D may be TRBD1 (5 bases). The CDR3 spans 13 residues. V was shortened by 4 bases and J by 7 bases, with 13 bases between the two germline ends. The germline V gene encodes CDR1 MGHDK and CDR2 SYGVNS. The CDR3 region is CASSGLGAHEAFF. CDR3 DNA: TGTGCCAGCAGTGGGTTAGGGGCCCATGAAGCTTTCTTT.

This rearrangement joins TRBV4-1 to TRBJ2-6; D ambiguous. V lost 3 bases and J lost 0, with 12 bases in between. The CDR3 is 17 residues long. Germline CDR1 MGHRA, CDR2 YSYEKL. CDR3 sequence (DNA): TGCGCCAGCAGCCAGACGTCCAGGTCCTCTGGGGCCAACGTCCTGACTTTC. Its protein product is CASSQTSRSSGANVLTF.

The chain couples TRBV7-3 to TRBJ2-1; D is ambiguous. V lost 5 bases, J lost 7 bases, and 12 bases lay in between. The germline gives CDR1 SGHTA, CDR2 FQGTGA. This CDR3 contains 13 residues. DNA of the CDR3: TGTGCCAGCAGCCCCACCGCGGCGAATGAGCAGTTCTTC. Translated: CASSPTAANEQFF.

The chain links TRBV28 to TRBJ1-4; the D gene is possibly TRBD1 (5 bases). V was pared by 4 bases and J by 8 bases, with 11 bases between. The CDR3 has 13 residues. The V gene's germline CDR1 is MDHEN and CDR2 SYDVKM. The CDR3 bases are TGTGCCAGCAGTTCCGCAGGGTTCGAAAAACTGTTTTTT. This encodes CASSSAGFEKLFF. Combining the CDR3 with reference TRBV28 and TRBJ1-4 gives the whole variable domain DVKVTQSSRYLVKRTGEKVFLECVQDMDHENMFWYRQDPGLGLRLIYFSYDVKMKEKGDIPEGYSVSREKKERFSLILESASTNQTSMYLCASSSAGFEKLFFGSGTQLSVL.

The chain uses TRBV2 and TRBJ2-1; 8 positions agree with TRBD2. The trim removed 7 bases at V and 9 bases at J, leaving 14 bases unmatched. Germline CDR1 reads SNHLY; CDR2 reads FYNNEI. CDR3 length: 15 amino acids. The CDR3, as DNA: TGTGCCAGCATCCCCCCGGGCGGGAGGTTTACTGAGCAGTTCTTC. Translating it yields CASIPPGGRFTEQFF.

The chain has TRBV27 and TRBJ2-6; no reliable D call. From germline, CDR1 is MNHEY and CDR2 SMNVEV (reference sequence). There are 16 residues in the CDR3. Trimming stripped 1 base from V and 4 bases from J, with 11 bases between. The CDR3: CASSLYWASGANVLTF. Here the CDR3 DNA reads TGTGCCAGCAGTTTATATTGGGCGTCAGGGGCCAACGTCCTGACTTTC.

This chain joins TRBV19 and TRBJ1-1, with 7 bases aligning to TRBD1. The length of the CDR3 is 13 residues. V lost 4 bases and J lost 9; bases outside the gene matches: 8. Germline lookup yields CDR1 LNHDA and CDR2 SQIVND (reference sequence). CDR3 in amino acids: CASSSLGQVKAFF. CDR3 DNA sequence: TGTGCCAGTAGTAGCCTCGGACAGGTTAAAGCTTTCTTT.

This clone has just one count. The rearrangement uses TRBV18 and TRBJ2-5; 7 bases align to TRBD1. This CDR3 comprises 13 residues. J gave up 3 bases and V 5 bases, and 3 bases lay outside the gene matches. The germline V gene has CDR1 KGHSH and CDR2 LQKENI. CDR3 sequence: CASSSGTEETQYF. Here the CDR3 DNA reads TGTGCCAGCTCATCCGGGACAGAAGAGACCCAGTACTTC.

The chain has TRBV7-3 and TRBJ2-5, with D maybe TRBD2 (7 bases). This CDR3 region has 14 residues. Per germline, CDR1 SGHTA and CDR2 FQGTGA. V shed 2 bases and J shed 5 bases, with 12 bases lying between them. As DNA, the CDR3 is TGTGCCAGCAGCTTAGGGGGGGCCGGGGAGACCCAGTACTTC. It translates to CASSLGGAGETQYF.

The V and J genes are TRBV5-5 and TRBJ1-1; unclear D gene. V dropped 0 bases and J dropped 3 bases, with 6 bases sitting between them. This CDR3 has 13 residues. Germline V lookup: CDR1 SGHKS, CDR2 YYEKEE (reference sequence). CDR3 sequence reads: CASSLESYTEAFF. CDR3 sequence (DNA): TGTGCCAGCAGCTTGGAATCCTACACTGAAGCTTTCTTT.

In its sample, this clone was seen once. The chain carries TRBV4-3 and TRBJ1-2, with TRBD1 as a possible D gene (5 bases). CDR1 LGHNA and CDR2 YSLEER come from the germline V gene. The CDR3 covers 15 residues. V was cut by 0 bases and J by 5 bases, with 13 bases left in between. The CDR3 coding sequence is TGCGCCAGCAGCCAAGATACCGGAAAGGGGTATGGCTACACCTTC. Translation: CASSQDTGKGYGYTF.

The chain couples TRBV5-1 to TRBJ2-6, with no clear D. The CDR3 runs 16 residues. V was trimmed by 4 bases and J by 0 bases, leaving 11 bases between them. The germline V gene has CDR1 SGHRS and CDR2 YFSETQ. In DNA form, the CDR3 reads TGCGCCAGCAGCGCCTATTCAGGCTCTGGGGCCAACGTCCTGACTTTC. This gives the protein CASSAYSGSGANVLTF.

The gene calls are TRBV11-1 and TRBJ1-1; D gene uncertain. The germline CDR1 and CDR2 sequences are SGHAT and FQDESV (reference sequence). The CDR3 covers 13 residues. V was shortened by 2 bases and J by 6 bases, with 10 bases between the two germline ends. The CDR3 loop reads CASSLIGGAEAFF. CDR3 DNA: TGTGCCAGCAGCTTAATCGGCGGGGCTGAAGCTTTCTTT.

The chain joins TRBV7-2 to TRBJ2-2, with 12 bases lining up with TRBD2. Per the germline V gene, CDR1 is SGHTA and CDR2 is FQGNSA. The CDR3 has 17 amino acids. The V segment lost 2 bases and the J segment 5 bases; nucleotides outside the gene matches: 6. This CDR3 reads CASSLHPLAGGTGELFF. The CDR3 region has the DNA TGTGCCAGCAGCTTACACCCACTAGCGGGAGGAACCGGGGAGCTGTTTTTT.

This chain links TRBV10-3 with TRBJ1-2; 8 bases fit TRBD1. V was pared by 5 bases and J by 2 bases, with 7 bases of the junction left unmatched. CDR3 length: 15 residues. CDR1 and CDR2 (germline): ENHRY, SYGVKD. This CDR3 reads CAISNADRANYGYTF. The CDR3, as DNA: TGTGCCATCAGTAACGCGGACAGGGCCAACTATGGCTACACCTTC.